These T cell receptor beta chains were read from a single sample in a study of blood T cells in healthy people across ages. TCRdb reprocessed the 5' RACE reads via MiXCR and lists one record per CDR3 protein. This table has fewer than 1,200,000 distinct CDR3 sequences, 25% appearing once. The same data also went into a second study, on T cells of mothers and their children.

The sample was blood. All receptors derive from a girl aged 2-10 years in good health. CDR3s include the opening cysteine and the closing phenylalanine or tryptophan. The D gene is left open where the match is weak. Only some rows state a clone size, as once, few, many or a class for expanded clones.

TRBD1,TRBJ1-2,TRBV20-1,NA,CSASKTGDGYTF,TGCAGTGCTAGTAAGACAGGGGACGGCTACACCTTC
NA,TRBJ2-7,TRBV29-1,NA,CSVELAGRYEQYF,TGCAGCGTTGAACTGGCAGGGAGGTACGAGCAGTACTTC
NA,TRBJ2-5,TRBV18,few,CASSPNHQETQYF,TGTGCCAGCTCACCCAATCACCAAGAGACCCAGTACTTC
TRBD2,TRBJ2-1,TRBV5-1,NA,CASSFPIPASGNNEQFF,TGCGCCAGCAGCTTTCCCATTCCTGCTAGCGGTAACAATGAGCAGTTCTTC
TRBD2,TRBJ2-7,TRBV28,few,CASRLSGGSSYEQYF,TGTGCCAGCAGGCTCTCAGGCGGGAGCTCCTACGAGCAGTACTTC
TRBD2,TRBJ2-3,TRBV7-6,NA,CASSLGFGREDADTQYF,TGTGCCAGCAGCTTGGGTTTCGGGCGGGAGGACGCAGATACGCAGTATTTT
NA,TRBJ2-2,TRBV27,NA,CAAVRDGTGELFF,TGTGCCGCGGTAAGAGACGGAACCGGGGAGCTGTTTTTT
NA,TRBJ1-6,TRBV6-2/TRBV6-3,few,CASSSKGRYNSPLHF,TGTGCCAGCAGTTCTAAGGGCCGGTATAATTCACCCCTCCACTTT
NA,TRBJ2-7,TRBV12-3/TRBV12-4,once,CASSFHGRVYEQYF,TGTGCCAGCAGTTTCCACGGACGGGTCTACGAGCAGTACTTC
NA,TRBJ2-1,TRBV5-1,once,CASSPNRGLYYNEQFF,TGCGCCAGCAGCCCTAACAGGGGACTTTACTACAATGAGCAGTTCTTC
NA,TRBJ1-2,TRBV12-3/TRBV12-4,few,CASSFWGDEGYTF,TGTGCCAGCAGTTTTTGGGGAGATGAGGGCTACACCTTC
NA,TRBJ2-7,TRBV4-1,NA,CASSQVGQGSEQYF,TGCGCCAGCAGCCAAGTCGGTCAGGGTTCCGAGCAGTACTTC
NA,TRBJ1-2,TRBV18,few,CASSPLETSYGYTF,TGTGCCAGCTCACCGCTGGAGACTTCCTATGGCTACACCTTC
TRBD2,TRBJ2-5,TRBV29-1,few,CSVGIAGGTQYF,TGCAGCGTTGGAATAGCGGGGGGTACCCAGTACTTC
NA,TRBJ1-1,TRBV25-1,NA,CASSDQGGWNTEAFF,TGTGCCAGCAGTGACCAGGGCGGGTGGAACACTGAAGCTTTCTTT
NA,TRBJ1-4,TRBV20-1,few,CSARPGRQYNEKLFF,TGCAGTGCTAGACCGGGACGCCAATATAATGAAAAACTGTTTTTT
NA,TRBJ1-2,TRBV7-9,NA,CASSLAAGPGQTYGYTF,TGTGCCAGCAGCTTAGCAGCGGGTCCAGGACAAACATATGGCTACACCTTC